This T cell receptor (beta chain) was identified during a study of blood T cell repertoires in COVID-19. Sequencing was performed with immunoSEQ multiplex PCR; in TCRdb, only in-frame clones are kept and a portion is missing. The sample lists around 68,000 clones, 89% occurring once. CDR3 length: 16 amino acids. From germline, CDR1 is LGHNA and CDR2 YSLEER. Deletions cut 0 bases from V and 0 bases from J, with 9 bases between. V and J are TRBV4-3 and TRBJ1-3; D possibly corresponds to TRBD1 (5 bases). The source is a middle-aged man with active COVID-19. The sample taken for sequencing was peripheral blood. The CDR3 sequence: CASSQEGQFSGNTIYF. The CDR3 nucleotides read TGCGCCAGCAGCCAAGAGGGGCAGTTCTCTGGAAACACCATATATTTT.